This entry is about one TCR beta chain. The antigen this receptor binds is unknown. Per-base qualities were not stored, and no clone one base away is much larger. The protocol used for the library was the immunoSEQ multiplex PCR assay. The clones in this table, taken by TCRdb from immuneACCESS, are in-frame only. Not every clone is retained; where verified, under half of the shortfall comes from an unresolved V gene, and the cause of the rest is unknown. Within this sample are about 16,000 clones, with about 80% of them counted one time only. 2.1% of the sample is taken by the ten largest. The data stem from a study of tumour-infiltrating T cells in Burkitt lymphoma (TCRdb year 2020). Notes on the research overall: Clinical outcome was correlated with TCR repertoire data, and overall and progression-free survival were found to be predicted by productive clonality independently of established prognosticators, including age at diagnosis.

The CDR3 runs 12 amino acids, cysteine and phenylalanine included. Solely the CDR3 DNA is kept, with 36 bases framed from the first base. CDR1 and CDR2 (SEHNR, FQNEAQ) derive from the germline V gene (reference sequence). Trimming takes 7 bases from V and 4 bases from J, and the germline ends sit 10 bases apart. The sequence is built from TRBV7-9 and TRBJ1-2, with an unclear D gene assignment. Sequencing used tumor tissue. The TCR originated in a human donor with diffuse large B-cell lymphoma. CDR3 region: CASKMWGYGYTF. The DNA sequence reads TGTGCCAGCAAGATGTGGGGCTATGGCTACACCTTC.